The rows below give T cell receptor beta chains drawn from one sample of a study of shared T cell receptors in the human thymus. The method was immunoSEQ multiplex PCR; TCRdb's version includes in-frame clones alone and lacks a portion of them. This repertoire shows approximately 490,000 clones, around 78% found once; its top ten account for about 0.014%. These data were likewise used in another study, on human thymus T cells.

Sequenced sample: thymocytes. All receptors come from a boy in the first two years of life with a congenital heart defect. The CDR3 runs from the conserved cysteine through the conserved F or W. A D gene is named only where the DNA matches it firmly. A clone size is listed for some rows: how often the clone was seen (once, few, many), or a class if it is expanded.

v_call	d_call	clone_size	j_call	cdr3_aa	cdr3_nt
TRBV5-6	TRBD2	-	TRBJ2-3	CASSSGLAGITDTQYF	TGTGCCAGCAGTTCCGGGCTAGCGGGAATCACAGATACGCAGTATTTT
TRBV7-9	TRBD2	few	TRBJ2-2	CASSRTSGSPNTGELFF	TGTGCCAGCAGCCGCACTAGCGGGAGCCCGAACACCGGGGAGCTGTTTTTT
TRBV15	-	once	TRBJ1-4	CATSRQDPTNEKLFF	TGTGCCACCAGCCGACAGGACCCAACTAATGAAAAACTGTTTTTT
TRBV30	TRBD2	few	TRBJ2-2	CAWGASGSTGELFF	TGTGCCTGGGGAGCTAGCGGGAGTACCGGGGAGCTGTTTTTT
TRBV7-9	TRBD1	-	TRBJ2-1	CASSDPPRTGGFNEQFF	TGTGCCAGCAGCGACCCCCCCCGGACAGGGGGTTTCAATGAGCAGTTCTTC
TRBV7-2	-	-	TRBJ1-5	CASSFGATGSSRRNQPQHF	TGTGCCAGCAGCTTCGGGGCGACAGGAAGCTCACGGAGAAATCAGCCCCAGCATTTT
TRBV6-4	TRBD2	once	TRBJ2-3	CASSDSSSSGRGDTQYF	TGTGCCAGCAGTGACTCGTCTTCTAGCGGGAGAGGAGATACGCAGTATTTT
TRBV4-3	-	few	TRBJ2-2	CASSQDLRADSTGELFF	TGCGCCAGCAGCCAAGACTTGAGGGCAGACTCAACCGGGGAGCTGTTTTTT
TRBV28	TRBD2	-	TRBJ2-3	CASSPAGTSGSSDTQYF	TGTGCCAGCAGCCCCGCTGGGACTAGCGGGAGTTCAGATACGCAGTATTTT
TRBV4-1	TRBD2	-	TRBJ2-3	CASSQINYGGGLTDTQYF	TGCGCCAGCAGCCAGATAAATTATGGGGGAGGGTTAACAGATACGCAGTATTTT
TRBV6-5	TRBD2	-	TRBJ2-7	CASSYAGGREQYF	TGTGCCAGCAGTTATGCGGGGGGACGGGAGCAGTACTTC
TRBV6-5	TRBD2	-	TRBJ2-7	CASSSPLGLAEEQYF	TGTGCCAGCAGTTCCCCCCTTGGACTAGCGGAGGAGCAGTACTTC
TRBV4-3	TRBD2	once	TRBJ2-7	CASSQEGLAGVYEQYF	TGCGCCAGCAGCCAAGAGGGACTAGCGGGAGTATACGAGCAGTACTTC
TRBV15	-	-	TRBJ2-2	CATSSNTGGDTGELFF	TGTGCCACCAGCAGTAACACAGGGGGGGACACCGGGGAGCTGTTTTTT
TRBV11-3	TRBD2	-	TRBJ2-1	CASSHAGGTSGRAPYNEQFF	TGTGCCAGCAGCCACGCCGGGGGGACTAGCGGGAGGGCCCCTTACAATGAGCAGTTCTTC
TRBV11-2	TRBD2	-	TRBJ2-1	CASSLEALLRGRDEQFF	TGTGCCAGCAGCTTAGAGGCTCTTTTGCGCGGGAGGGATGAGCAGTTCTTC
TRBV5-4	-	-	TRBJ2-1	CASSPGEVLYEQFF	TGTGCCAGCAGCCCCGGAGAGGTTCTCTATGAGCAGTTCTTC
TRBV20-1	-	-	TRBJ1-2	CSAETKGGYTF	TGCAGTGCGGAAACCAAGGGGGGCTACACCTTC
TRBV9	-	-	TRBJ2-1	CASSPLVSPGHNEQFF	TGTGCCAGCAGCCCCCTCGTTAGCCCAGGGCACAATGAGCAGTTCTTC
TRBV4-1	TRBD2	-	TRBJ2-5	CASSQDVLAGVTHQETQYF	TGCGCCAGCAGCCAAGATGTCCTAGCGGGAGTCACCCACCAAGAGACCCAGTACTTC
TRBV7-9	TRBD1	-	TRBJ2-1	CASSPPGQGSYNEQFF	TGTGCCAGCAGCCCCCCGGGACAGGGCTCCTACAATGAGCAGTTCTTC
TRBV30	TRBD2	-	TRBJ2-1	CAWSVVTSESYNEQFF	TGTGCCTGGAGTGTAGTTACTAGCGAGTCCTACAATGAGCAGTTCTTC
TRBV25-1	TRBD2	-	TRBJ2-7	CASSEYGGLAEAYEQYF	TGTGCCAGCAGTGAATACGGTGGGCTAGCGGAGGCCTACGAGCAGTACTTC
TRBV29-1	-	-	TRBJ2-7	CSVEGGTPPYEQYF	TGCAGCGTTGAGGGGGGGACACCTCCCTACGAGCAGTACTTC
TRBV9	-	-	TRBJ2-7	CASSVDGITYMDEQYF	TGTGCCAGCAGCGTAGACGGGATCACTTATATGGACGAGCAGTACTTC
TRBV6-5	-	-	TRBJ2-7	CASSSGSYEQYF	TGTGCCAGCAGTTCCGGCTCCTACGAGCAGTACTTC
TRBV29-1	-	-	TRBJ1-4	CSVEDQGRAFERKTVF	TGCAGCGTTGAAGATCAGGGCAGAGCCTTCGAACGAAAAACTGTTTTT
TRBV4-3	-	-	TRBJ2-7	CASSPTAASYEQYF	TGCGCCAGCAGCCCTACTGCGGCCTCCTACGAGCAGTACTTC
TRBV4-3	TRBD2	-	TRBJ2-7	CASSPRLAGPYEQYF	TGCGCCAGCAGCCCCCGACTAGCGGGGCCCTACGAGCAGTACTTC
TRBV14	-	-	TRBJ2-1	CASSQHEASPVEQFF	TGTGCCAGCAGCCAACACGAGGCTAGTCCGGTTGAGCAGTTCTTC
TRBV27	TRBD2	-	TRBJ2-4	CASSPERPSGNIQYF	TGTGCCAGCAGTCCCGAGAGGCCTAGCGGAAACATTCAGTACTTC
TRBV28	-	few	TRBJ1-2	CASSYSDSLTVVWGYTF	TGTGCCAGCAGTTATTCGGACAGCCTGACCGTCGTATGGGGCTACACCTTC
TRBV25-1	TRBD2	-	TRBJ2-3	CASSFPPGLAMGTQYF	TGTGCCAGCAGTTTTCCCCCGGGACTAGCCATGGGTACGCAGTATTTT
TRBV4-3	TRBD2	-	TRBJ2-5	CASSQRGGQETQYF	TGCGCCAGCAGCCAGAGGGGAGGGCAAGAGACCCAGTACTTC
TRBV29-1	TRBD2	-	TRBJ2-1	CSVEHSGRAYNEQFF	TGCAGCGTTGAACATAGCGGGAGGGCCTACAATGAGCAGTTCTTC
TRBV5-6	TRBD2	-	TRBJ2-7	CASSWRGLAGESYEQYF	TGTGCCAGCAGCTGGCGGGGACTAGCGGGAGAATCCTACGAGCAGTACTTC
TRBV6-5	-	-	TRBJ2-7	CASSYAGYEQYF	TGTGCCAGCAGTTACGCCGGCTACGAGCAGTACTTC
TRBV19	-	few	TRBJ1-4	CASSSSRVRNEKLFF	TGTGCCAGTAGTTCCTCCCGGGTGAGGAATGAAAAACTGTTTTTT
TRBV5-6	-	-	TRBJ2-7	CASSIAPGQSYEQYF	TGTGCCAGCAGCATCGCGCCAGGACAGTCCTACGAGCAGTACTTC
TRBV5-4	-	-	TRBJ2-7	CASSLNQPDGSYEQYF	TGTGCCAGCAGCTTGAATCAACCAGACGGGTCCTACGAGCAGTACTTC